The clone carrying this T cell receptor beta chain has just one count. As handled by the study authors: Nucleated cell counts were estimated from reference gene primer amplification. Sequencing was performed with immunoSEQ multiplex PCR; in TCRdb, only in-frame clones are kept and a portion is missing. V and J calls and clone size are copied from that table; D and trimming were computed from the DNA. Of roughly 190,000 clones listed, about 88% were seen once; the top ten hold around 6.5%. This sample was included in a study of blood T cell repertoires in COVID-19. As for the study in general: Both acute and convalescent COVID-19 samples were obtained from the United States, Italy and Spain. T cells, B-cell-depleted T cells, or PBMCs supplied cDNA or gDNA.

This TCR was recovered from a woman of 80 years or more in a cohort sampled during active or convalescent COVID-19. The sample taken for sequencing was peripheral blood.

The DNA for the CDR3 is TGTGCCAGCAGCCACCCCCTGGCTTATGAGCAGTTCTTC. This encodes CASSHPLAYEQFF. J is TRBJ2-1 and V is TRBV12-3 or TRBV12-4; D gene unclear. V lost 6 bases and J lost 8, with 14 bases in between. CDR3 length: 13 amino acids.